The clone carrying this T cell receptor (beta chain) was picked up a small number of times. Its cognate antigen is unknown. This record comes from a study of T cells in localized non-small cell lung cancer. Broader study findings: Increased T cell density in blood showed an association with longer overall survival. Among the tissues sampled, uninvolved adjacent lung had the highest T cell clonality, above tumor. Appearing in adjacent lung were a median roughly 60 of the top 100 tumor clones. Multi-region tumor sequencing was not done, so intratumor heterogeneity could not be excluded.

The assay was immunoSEQ multiplex PCR, and TCRdb's table has in-frame clones only and misses some. The repertoire holds around 2,200 clones, with 23% as singletons. This CDR3 has 11 amino acids. V lost 7 bases, J lost 7 bases, and 11 bases lay in between. This receptor was identified in a man aged 35-69 years with stage III lung adenocarcinoma. The chain links TRBV6-7 to TRBJ2-7; D is unresolved. TRBV6-7 is noted as an ORF with a role that remains uncertain. Source: lung tumor tissue, taken before any cancer treatment. The CDR3 nucleotides are TGTGCCAGCACCACCGGTAGGGAGCAGTACTTC. It encodes CASTTGREQYF.